These T cell receptor beta chains were read from a single sample in a study of blood T cells in healthy people across ages. TCRdb re-analysed the 5' RACE reads in MiXCR, keeping a single row per CDR3 protein. The sample includes approximately 1.5 million distinct CDR3 sequences, roughly 30% of them seen just once. The sequenced material came from blood. The receptors were sampled from a woman between 25 and 40 years old in good health. Both conserved end residues are part of each CDR3. The D gene is left open where the match is weak. Size is omitted from some rows. Given values are once, few, many or a class for expanded clones.

D | J | size | V | CDR3 | DNA
. | TRBJ2-5 | . | TRBV15 | CATSSLTGFYGQYF | TGTGCCACCAGCAGCCTAACAGGATTTTACGGGCAGTACTTC
TRBD2 | TRBJ2-7 | . | TRBV29-1 | CSTSSGAPWAQYF | TGCAGCACCTCTAGCGGGGCCCCATGGGCCCAGTACTTC
TRBD2 | TRBJ2-2 | . | TRBV10-1 | CASSRTSGITGELFF | TGCGCCAGCAGCCGGACTAGCGGGATTACCGGGGAGCTGTTTTTT
. | TRBJ2-7 | . | TRBV6-6 | CASSFDRPRSYEQYF | TGTGCCAGCAGCTTTGACAGGCCCCGCTCCTACGAGCAGTACTTC
. | TRBJ2-1 | many | TRBV27 | CASMGSYNEQFF | TGTGCCAGCATGGGTTCCTACAATGAGCAGTTCTTC
TRBD1 | TRBJ1-2 | few | TRBV12-3/TRBV12-4 | CASSYGTGVVYGYTF | TGTGCCAGCAGTTACGGGACAGGGGTGGTCTATGGCTACACCTTC
TRBD1 | TRBJ2-1 | . | TRBV6-2/TRBV6-3 | CASPNQGASYNEQFF | TGTGCCAGCCCCAACCAGGGGGCTTCCTACAATGAGCAGTTCTTC
TRBD2 | TRBJ2-7 | few | TRBV28 | CASSGGGTLSYEQYF | TGTGCCAGCTCCGGGGGGGGGACGCTCTCCTACGAGCAGTACTTC
. | TRBJ2-1 | few | TRBV11-2 | CASSYRDGGSNEQFF | TGTGCCAGCAGCTACCGGGACGGCGGATCCAATGAGCAGTTCTTC
TRBD2 | TRBJ2-5 | . | TRBV6-2/TRBV6-3 | CASTHGLAGPQETQYF | TGTGCCAGCACCCACGGACTAGCGGGCCCTCAAGAGACCCAGTACTTC
. | TRBJ1-6 | . | TRBV7-9 | CASSHREGNSPLHF | TGTGCCAGCAGCCACAGGGAAGGTAATTCACCCCTCCACTTT
TRBD1 | TRBJ2-5 | few | TRBV10-3 | CAISRDRGRETQYF | TGTGCCATCAGCCGGGACAGGGGGCGGGAGACCCAGTACTTC
TRBD2 | TRBJ2-7 | once | TRBV3-1 | CASSHSSGSRGGYEQYF | TGTGCCAGCAGCCATAGTAGCGGGAGTCGAGGTGGGTACGAGCAGTACTTC
TRBD2 | TRBJ2-7 | few | TRBV9 | CASSPLAGLGYEQYF | TGTGCCAGCAGTCCCTTAGCGGGGTTGGGCTACGAGCAGTACTTC
. | TRBJ1-6 | . | TRBV15 | CATSRDTISGLHF | TGTGCCACCAGCAGAGATACAATCAGCGGCCTCCACTTT
TRBD2 | TRBJ2-3 | . | TRBV3-1 | CASSQAGGQRDTQYF | TGTGCCAGCAGCCAAGCGGGGGGGCAAAGAGATACGCAGTATTTT
. | TRBJ1-2 | . | TRBV4-1 | CASSQDRGYNYGYTF | TGCGCCAGCAGCCAAGACAGGGGATATAACTATGGCTACACCTTC
. | TRBJ2-1 | . | TRBV27 | CASSLSRASFIEQFF | TGTGCCAGCAGTCTCTCTCGGGCATCCTTCATTGAGCAGTTCTTC
. | TRBJ2-2 | . | TRBV11-2 | CASSLGAGSGELFF | TGTGCCAGCAGCTTAGGGGCAGGGTCCGGGGAGCTGTTTTTT
. | TRBJ2-7 | . | TRBV5-4 | CASSENDYEQYF | TGTGCCAGCAGTGAAAATGACTACGAGCAGTACTTC
TRBD1 | TRBJ1-1 | few | TRBV29-1 | CSAVTGLYEAFF | TGCAGCGCTGTGACAGGGCTCTATGAAGCTTTCTTT
TRBD2 | TRBJ2-3 | . | TRBV11-2 | CASSSIAGGVNNEQYF | TGTGCCAGCAGCTCGATAGCGGGAGGCGTCAACAATGAGCAGTATTTT
TRBD2 | TRBJ2-7 | many | TRBV3-1 | CASSHGTSGNYEQYF | TGTGCCAGCAGCCACGGGACTAGCGGCAACTACGAGCAGTACTTC
. | TRBJ1-2 | few | TRBV29-1 | CSVDRVGYGYTF | TGCAGCGTTGACAGGGTTGGCTATGGCTACACCTTC
TRBD2 | TRBJ2-7 | few | TRBV20-1 | CSARDLSGRGYEQYF | TGCAGTGCTAGAGATCTCAGCGGGAGGGGGTACGAGCAGTACTTC
TRBD2 | TRBJ2-5 | . | TRBV6-1 | CASSDSIGGGETQYF | TGTGCCAGCAGTGACTCAATAGGCGGGGGTGAGACCCAGTACTTC
. | TRBJ1-1 | . | TRBV12-3/TRBV12-4 | CASSLSPDGGAEAFF | TGTGCCAGCAGTCTCTCCCCGGACGGTGGAGCTGAAGCTTTCTTT
. | TRBJ2-3 | few | TRBV3-1 | CASSQGWSGPRGADTQYF | TGTGCCAGCAGCCAAGGATGGAGCGGCCCAAGGGGGGCAGATACGCAGTATTTT
TRBD2 | TRBJ2-3 | . | TRBV7-9 | CASAFHLGLAGGPDTQYF | TGTGCCAGCGCTTTTCACCTGGGGCTAGCGGGGGGGCCGGATACGCAGTATTTT
TRBD2 | TRBJ2-5 | few | TRBV4-1 | CASSQLKAGGVPETQYF | TGCGCCAGCAGCCAGCTCAAAGCGGGAGGGGTTCCAGAGACCCAGTACTTC
. | TRBJ2-7 | few | TRBV5-1 | CASSLEGRQGSYEQYF | TGCGCCAGCAGCTTGGAAGGAAGGCAGGGGTCATACGAGCAGTACTTC
. | TRBJ1-2 | . | TRBV7-9 | CASSFGQHGGGYTF | TGTGCCAGCAGCTTTGGACAGCATGGGGGTGGCTACACCTTC
. | TRBJ2-3 | few | TRBV3-1 | CASSSRDTDTQYF | TGTGCCAGCAGCAGCCGGGACACCGATACGCAGTATTTT
. | TRBJ1-4 | few | TRBV12-3/TRBV12-4 | CASSPSGAGARDEKLFF | TGTGCCAGCAGTCCTAGCGGGGCAGGGGCCAGGGATGAAAAACTGTTTTTT
. | TRBJ2-1 | . | TRBV20-1 | CSAPPAPNYNEQFF | TGCAGTGCCCCCCCAGCGCCTAACTACAATGAGCAGTTCTTC
TRBD2 | TRBJ2-1 | many | TRBV7-9 | CASSPRGGGPGEQFF | TGTGCCAGCAGCCCGCGGGGCGGGGGGCCTGGTGAGCAGTTCTTC
. | TRBJ2-7 | many | TRBV20-1 | CSARDSTVSYEQYF | TGCAGTGCTAGAGATTCCACAGTTTCCTACGAGCAGTACTTC
TRBD2 | TRBJ2-3 | few | TRBV7-3 | CASSREPGLETDTQYF | TGTGCCAGCAGCCGAGAACCGGGACTAGAGACAGATACGCAGTATTTT
. | TRBJ1-2 | many | TRBV12-3/TRBV12-4 | CASSPDGRYGYTF | TGTGCCAGCAGTCCTGACGGACGGTATGGCTACACCTTC
. | TRBJ1-5 | . | TRBV27 | CASSPITGSQPQHF | TGTGCCAGCAGCCCTATAACAGGGAGTCAGCCCCAGCATTTT